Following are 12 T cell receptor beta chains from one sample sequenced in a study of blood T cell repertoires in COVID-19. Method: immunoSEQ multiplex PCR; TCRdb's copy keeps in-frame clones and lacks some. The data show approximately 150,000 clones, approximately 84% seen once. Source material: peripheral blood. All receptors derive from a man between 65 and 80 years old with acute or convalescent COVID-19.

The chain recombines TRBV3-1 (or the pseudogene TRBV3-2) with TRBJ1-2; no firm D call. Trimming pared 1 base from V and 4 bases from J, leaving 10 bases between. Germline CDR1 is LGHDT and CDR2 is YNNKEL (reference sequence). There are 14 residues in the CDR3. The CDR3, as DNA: TGTGCCAGCAGCCAAGCTCGTCTAGCCTATGGCTACACCTTC. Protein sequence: CASSQARLAYGYTF.

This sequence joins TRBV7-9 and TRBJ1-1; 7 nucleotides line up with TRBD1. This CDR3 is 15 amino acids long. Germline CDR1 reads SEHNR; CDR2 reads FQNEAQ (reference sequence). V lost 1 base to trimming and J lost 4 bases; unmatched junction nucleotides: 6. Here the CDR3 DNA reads TGTGCCAGCAGCTTAGGGCACAGGGGAGGCACTGAAGCTTTCTTT. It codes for CASSLGHRGGTEAFF.

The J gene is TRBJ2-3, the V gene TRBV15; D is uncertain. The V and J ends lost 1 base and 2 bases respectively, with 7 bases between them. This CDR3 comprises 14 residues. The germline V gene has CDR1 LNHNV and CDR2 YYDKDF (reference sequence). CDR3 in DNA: TGTGCCACCAGCAGAGGCAGCGACACAGATACGCAGTATTTT. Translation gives CATSRGSDTDTQYF.

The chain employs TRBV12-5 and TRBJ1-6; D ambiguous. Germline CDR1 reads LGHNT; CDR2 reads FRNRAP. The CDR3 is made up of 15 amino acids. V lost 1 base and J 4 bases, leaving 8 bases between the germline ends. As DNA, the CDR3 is TGTGCTAGTGGTTTGGACCCAGGATATAATTCACCCCTCCACTTT. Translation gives CASGLDPGYNSPLHF.

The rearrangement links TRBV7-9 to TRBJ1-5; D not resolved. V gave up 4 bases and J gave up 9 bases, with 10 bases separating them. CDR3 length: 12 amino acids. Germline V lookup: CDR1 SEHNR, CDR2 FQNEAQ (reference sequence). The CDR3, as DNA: TGTGCCAGCAGCTCCGGGGAACGGCCCCAGCATTTT. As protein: CASSSGERPQHF.

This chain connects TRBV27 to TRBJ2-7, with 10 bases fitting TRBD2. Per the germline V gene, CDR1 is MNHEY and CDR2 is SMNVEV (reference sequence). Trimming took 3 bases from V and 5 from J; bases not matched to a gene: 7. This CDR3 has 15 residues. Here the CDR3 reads CASSLLAGVKHEQYF. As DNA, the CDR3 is TGTGCCAGCAGTTTGCTAGCGGGAGTGAAACACGAGCAGTACTTC.

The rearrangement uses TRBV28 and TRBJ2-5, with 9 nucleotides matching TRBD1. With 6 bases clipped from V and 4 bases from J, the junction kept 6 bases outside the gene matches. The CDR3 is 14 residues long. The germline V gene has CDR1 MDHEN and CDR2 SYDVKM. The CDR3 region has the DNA TGTGCCAGCAGCCTGGACAGGGGAGGAGAGACCCAGTACTTC. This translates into CASSLDRGGETQYF.

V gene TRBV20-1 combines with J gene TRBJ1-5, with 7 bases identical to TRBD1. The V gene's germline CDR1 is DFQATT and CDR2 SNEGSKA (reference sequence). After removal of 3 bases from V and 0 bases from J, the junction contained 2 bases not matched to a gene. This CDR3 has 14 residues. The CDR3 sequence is CSASKGASNQPQHF. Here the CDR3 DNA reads TGCAGTGCTAGTAAGGGGGCTAGCAATCAGCCCCAGCATTTT.

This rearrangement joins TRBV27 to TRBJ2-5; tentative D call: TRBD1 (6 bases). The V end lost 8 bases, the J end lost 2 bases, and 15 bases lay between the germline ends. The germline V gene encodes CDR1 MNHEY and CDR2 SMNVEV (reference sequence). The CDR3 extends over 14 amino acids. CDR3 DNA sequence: TGTGCCAGCTCCAGGATAGGACAGCAAGAGACCCAGTACTTC. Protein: CASSRIGQQETQYF.

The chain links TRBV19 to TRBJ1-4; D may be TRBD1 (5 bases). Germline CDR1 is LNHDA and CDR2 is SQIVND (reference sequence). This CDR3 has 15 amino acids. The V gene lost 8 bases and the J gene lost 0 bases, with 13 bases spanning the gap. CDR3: CASGRGTATNEKLFF. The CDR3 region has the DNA TGTGCCAGTGGAAGGGGTACTGCAACTAATGAAAAACTGTTTTTT.

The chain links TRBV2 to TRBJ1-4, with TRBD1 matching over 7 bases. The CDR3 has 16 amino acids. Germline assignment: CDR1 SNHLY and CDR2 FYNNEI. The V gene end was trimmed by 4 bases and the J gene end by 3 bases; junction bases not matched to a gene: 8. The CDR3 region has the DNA TGTGCCAGCAGTGTTCGATCAGGGGGGTCTAATGAAAAACTGTTTTTT. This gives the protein CASSVRSGGSNEKLFF.

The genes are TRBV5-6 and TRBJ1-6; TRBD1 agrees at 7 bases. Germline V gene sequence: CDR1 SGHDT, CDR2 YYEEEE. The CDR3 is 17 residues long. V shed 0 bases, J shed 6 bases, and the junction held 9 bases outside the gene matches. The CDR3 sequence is CASSLALTGASNSPLHF. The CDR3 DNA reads TGTGCCAGCAGCTTGGCTCTTACAGGGGCGAGTAATTCACCCCTCCACTTT.